This TCR beta chain was identified in a study of early T cells in non-severe SARS-CoV-2 infection. Across the study: Unsorted whole-blood RNA was sequenced in bulk, leaving chains unpaired.

CDR3 length equals 14 residues. V dropped 4 bases and J dropped 1; count of bases not matched to a gene: 1. Germline-derived CDR1 and CDR2 are SQVTM and ANQGSEA. TCRdb analysed the 5' RACE reads with MiXCR anew, one entry per CDR3 protein. The sample contains tens of thousands of distinct CDR3 sequences, approximately 15% of which appear only once. The specimen was whole blood. This clonotype was obtained from an adult who was a healthcare worker with PCR-confirmed SARS-CoV-2 infection or an uninfected control (not recorded which). The chain has TRBV29-1 and TRBJ2-3; 11 bases match TRBD2. This CDR3 is CSVAGLAGTDTQYF. The CDR3 coding sequence is TGCAGCGTTGCGGGACTAGCGGGCACAGATACGCAGTATTTT.